The clone carrying this TCR beta chain has ten or more counts. The sample is drawn from a study of spatial heterogeneity in lung cancer. Documented time point: blood at routine non-recurrence follow-up after resection. The study sequenced unsorted whole RNA from tumor, nontumor lung or frozen PBMC. Germline loops: CDR1 SGHAT, CDR2 FQNNGV. This CDR3 contains 15 residues. V lost 4 bases, J lost 6 bases, and 11 bases stayed unmatched. TCRdb independently ran MiXCR on the 5' RACE reads; one entry per CDR3 protein. The sample lists 17,000 or so distinct CDR3 sequences, 10% seen once, with less than 40% in the top ten.

This chain links TRBV11-2 with TRBJ2-7, with 8 bases matching TRBD2. This clonotype originated in a female donor with early-stage non-small cell lung cancer. The sample was PBMCs, taken at follow-up. The CDR3 protein is CASSSNPGGLFEQYF. The CDR3 DNA is TGTGCCAGCAGCTCCAACCCGGGGGGGCTCTTCGAGCAGTACTTC. Full variable domain (outside the CDR3, taken from reference TRBV11-2 and TRBJ2-7): EAGVAQSPRYKIIEKRQSVAFWCNPISGHATLYWYQQILGQGPKLLIQFQNNGVVDDSQLPKDRFSAERLKGVDSTLKIQPAKLEDSAVYLCASSSNPGGLFEQYFGPGTRLTVT.